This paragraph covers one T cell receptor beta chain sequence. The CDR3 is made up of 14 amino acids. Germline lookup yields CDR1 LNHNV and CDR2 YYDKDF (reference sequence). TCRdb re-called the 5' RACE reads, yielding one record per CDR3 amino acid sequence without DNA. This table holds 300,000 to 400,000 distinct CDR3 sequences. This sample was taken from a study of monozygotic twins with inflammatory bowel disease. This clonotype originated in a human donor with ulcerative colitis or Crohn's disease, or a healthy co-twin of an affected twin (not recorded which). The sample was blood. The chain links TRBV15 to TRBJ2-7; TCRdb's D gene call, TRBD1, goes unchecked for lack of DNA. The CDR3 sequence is CATSRDGQGGEQYF.